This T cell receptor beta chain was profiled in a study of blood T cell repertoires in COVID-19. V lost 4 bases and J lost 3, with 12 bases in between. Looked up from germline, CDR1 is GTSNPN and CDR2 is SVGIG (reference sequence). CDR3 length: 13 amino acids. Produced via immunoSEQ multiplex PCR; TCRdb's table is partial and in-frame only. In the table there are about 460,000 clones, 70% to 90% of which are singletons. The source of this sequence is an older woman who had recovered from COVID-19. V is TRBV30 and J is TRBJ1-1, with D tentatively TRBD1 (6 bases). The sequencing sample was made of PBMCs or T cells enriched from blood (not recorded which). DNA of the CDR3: TGTGCCTGGACCGACAGGCCGTACACTGAAGCTTTCTTT. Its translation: CAWTDRPYTEAFF.